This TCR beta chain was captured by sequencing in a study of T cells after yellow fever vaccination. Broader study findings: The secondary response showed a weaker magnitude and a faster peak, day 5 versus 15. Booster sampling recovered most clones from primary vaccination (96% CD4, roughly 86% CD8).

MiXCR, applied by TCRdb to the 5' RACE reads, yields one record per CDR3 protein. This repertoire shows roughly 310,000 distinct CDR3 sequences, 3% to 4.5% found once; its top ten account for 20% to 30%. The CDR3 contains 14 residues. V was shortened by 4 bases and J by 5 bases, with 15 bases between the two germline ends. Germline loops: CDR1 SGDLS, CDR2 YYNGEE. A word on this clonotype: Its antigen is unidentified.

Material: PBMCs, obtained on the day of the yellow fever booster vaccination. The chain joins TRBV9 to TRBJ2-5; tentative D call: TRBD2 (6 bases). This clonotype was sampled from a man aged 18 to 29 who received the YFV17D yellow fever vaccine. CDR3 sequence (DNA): TGTGCCAGCAGCCCAGACGGGGACTGGGAGACCCAGTACTTC. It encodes CASSPDGDWETQYF.